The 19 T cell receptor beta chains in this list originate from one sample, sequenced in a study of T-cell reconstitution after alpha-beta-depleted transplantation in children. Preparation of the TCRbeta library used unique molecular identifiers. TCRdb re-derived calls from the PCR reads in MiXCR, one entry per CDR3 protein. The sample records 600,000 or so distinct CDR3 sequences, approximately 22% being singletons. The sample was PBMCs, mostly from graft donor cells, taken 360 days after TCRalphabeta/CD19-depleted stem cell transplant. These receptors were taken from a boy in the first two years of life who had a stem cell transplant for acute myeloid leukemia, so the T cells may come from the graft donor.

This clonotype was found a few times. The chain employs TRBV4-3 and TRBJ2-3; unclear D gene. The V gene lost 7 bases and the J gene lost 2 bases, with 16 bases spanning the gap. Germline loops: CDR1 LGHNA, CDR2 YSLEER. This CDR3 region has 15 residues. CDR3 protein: CASTPRVWVTDTQYF. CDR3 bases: TGCGCCAGCACCCCAAGGGTCTGGGTCACAGATACGCAGTATTTT.

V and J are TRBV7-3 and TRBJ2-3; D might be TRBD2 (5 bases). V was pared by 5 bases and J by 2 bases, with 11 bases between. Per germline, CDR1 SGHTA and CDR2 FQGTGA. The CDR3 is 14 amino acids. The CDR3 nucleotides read TGTGCCAGCAGCGCAACTCGGGACACAGATACGCAGTATTTT. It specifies CASSATRDTDTQYF. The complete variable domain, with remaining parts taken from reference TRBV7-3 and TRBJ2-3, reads GAGVSQTPSNKVTEKGKYVELRCDPISGHTALYWYRQSLGQGPEFLIYFQGTGAADDSGLPNDRFFAVRPEGSVSTLKIQRTERGDSAVYLCASSATRDTDTQYFGPGTRLTVL.

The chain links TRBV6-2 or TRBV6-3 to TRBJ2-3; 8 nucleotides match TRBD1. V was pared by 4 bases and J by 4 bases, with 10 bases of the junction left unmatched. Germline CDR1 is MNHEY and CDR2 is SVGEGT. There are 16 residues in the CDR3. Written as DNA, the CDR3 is TGTGCCAGCAGTTCCCCTTTCGGACAGGGTCCAGATACGCAGTATTTT. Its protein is CASSSPFGQGPDTQYF.

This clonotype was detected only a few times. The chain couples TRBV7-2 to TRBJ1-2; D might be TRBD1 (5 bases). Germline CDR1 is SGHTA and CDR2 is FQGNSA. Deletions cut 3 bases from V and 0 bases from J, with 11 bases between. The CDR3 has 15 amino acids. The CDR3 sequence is CASSFGHLSNYGYTF. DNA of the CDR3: TGTGCCAGCAGCTTCGGACACCTCTCTAACTATGGCTACACCTTC. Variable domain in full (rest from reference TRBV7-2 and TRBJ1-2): GAGVSQSPSNKVTEKGKDVELRCDPISGHTALYWYRQSLGQGLEFLIYFQGNSAPDKSGLPSDRFSAERTGGSVSTLTIQRTQQEDSAVYLCASSFGHLSNYGYTFGSGTRLTVV.

The CDR3: CASSLAGDRDRLNIQYF. Here the CDR3 DNA reads TGTGCCAGCAGCTTAGCGGGGGACCGGGACAGACTTAACATTCAGTACTTC. The J gene is TRBJ2-4, the V gene TRBV7-2; TRBD1 matches at 7 bases. CDR1 is SGHTA and CDR2 is FQGNSA in the germline V gene. The CDR3 has 17 amino acids. V was pared by 0 bases and J by 7 bases, with 12 bases of the junction left unmatched.

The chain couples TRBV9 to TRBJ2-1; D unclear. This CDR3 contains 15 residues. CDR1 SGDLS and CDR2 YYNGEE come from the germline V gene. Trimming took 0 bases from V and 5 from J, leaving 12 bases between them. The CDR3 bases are TGTGCCAGCAGCGTAGAAGATTTCCCCAACAATGAGCAGTTCTTC. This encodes CASSVEDFPNNEQFF. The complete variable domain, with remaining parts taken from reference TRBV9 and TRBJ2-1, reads DSGVTQTPKHLITATGQRVTLRCSPRSGDLSVYWYQQSLDQGLQFLIQYYNGEERAKGNILERFSAQQFPDLHSELNLSSLELGDSALYFCASSVEDFPNNEQFFGPGTRLTVL.

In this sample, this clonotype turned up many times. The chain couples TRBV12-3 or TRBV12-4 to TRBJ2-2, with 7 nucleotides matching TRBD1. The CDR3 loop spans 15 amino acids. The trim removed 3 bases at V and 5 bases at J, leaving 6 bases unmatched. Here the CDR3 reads CASSLRRGKTGELFF. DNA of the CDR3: TGTGCCAGCAGTTTGCGCAGGGGGAAAACCGGGGAGCTGTTTTTT.

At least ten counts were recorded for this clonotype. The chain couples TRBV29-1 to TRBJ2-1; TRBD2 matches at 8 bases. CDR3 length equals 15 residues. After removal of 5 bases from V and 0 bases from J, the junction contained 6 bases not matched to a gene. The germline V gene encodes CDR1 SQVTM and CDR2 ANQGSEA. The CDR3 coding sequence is TGCAGCGTTCAGCGGGGGCCTAGCTCCTACAATGAGCAGTTCTTC. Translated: CSVQRGPSSYNEQFF.

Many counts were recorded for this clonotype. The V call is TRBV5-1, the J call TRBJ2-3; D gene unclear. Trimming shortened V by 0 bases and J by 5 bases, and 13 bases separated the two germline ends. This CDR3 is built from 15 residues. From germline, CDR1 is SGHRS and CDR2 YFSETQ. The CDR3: CASSLGVSTGDTQYF. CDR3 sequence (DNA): TGCGCCAGCAGCTTGGGGGTCTCGACGGGAGATACGCAGTATTTT.

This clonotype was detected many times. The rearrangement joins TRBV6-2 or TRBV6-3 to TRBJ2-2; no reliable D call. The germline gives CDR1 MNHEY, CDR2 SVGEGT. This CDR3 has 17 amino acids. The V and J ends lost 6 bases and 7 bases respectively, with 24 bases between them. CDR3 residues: CASSHTPPQVPIGELFF. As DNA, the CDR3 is TGTGCCAGCAGCCATACCCCACCGCAAGTTCCGATCGGGGAGCTGTTTTTT.

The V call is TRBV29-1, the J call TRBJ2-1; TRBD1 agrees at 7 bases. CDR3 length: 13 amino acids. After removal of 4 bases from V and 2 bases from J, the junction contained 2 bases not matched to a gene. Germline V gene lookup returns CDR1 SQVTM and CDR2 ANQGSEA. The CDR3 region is CSVAGQPYNEQFF. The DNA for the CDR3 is TGCAGCGTTGCGGGACAGCCCTACAATGAGCAGTTCTTC.

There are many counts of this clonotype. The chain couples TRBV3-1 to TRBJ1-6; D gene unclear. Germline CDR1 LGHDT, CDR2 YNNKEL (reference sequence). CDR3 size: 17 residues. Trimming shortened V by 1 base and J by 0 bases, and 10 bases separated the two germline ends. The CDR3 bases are TGTGCCAGCAGCCAAGGGACGGTGAGCTCCTATAATTCACCCCTCCACTTT. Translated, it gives CASSQGTVSSYNSPLHF.

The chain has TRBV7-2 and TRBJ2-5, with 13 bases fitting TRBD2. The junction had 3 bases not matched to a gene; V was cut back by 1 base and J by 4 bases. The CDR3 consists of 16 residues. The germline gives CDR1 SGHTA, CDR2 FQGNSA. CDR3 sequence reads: CASSLGTSGGVETQYF. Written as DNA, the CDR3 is TGTGCCAGCAGCTTAGGGACTAGCGGGGGTGTAGAGACCCAGTACTTC.

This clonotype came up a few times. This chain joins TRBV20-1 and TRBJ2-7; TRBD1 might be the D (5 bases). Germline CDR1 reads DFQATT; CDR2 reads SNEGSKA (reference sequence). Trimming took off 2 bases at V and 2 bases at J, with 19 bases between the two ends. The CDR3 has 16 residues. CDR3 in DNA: TGCAGTGCTAGACCGCCGGGCAGGGTAATAACCTACGAGCAGTACGTC. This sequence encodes CSARPPGRVITYEQYV.

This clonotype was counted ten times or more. Written as DNA, the CDR3 is TGCAGTGCCGCAGACAGGTCGCCGTCTTTCTATGGCTACACCTTC. It codes for CSAADRSPSFYGYTF. V is TRBV20-1 and J is TRBJ1-2; D is perhaps TRBD1 (6 bases). Germline V gene data show CDR1 as DFQATT and CDR2 as SNEGSKA (reference sequence). This CDR3 is built from 15 residues. V lost 6 bases, J lost 4 bases, and 21 bases lay in between.

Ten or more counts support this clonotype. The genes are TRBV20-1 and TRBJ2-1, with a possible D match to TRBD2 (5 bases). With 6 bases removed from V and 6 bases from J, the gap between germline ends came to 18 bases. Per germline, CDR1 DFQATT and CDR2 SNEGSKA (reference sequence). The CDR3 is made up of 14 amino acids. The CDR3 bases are TGCAGTGCCACCCGGGGATTAAGGTCCAATGAGCAGTTCTTC. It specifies CSATRGLRSNEQFF.

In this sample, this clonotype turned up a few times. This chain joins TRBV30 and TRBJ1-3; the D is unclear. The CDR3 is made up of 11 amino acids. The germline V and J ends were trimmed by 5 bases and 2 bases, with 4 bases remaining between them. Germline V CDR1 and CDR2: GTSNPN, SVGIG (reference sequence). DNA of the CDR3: TGTGCCTGGGCCGCTGGAAACACCATATATTTT. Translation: CAWAAGNTIYF.

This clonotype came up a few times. The CDR3 sequence: CATSERQGLQETQYF. CDR3 DNA sequence: TGTGCCACCAGTGAAAGGCAGGGCCTCCAAGAGACCCAGTACTTC. V is TRBV24-1 and J is TRBJ2-5; tentative D call: TRBD1 (5 bases). This CDR3 comprises 15 residues. Germline V gene data show CDR1 as KGHDR and CDR2 as SFDVKD. V lost 4 bases and J 1 base, leaving 12 bases between the germline ends.

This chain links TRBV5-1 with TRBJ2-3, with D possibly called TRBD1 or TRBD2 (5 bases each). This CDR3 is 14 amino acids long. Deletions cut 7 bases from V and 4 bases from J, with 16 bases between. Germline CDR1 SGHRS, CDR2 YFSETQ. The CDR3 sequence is CASVQGVLSDTQYF. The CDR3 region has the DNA TGCGCCAGCGTCCAGGGAGTGTTATCAGATACGCAGTATTTT.